Reported below is one TCR beta chain. Its specificity is unknown. These data come from a study of T cell repertoires in cytomegalovirus infection. Study background: Indications of both CMV infection and matching HLA type were provided by public TCR beta signatures.

TCRdb re-derived calls from the reads in MiXCR, one entry per CDR3 protein. The data contain fewer than 700,000 distinct CDR3 sequences, 20% to 25% of them singletons. CDR3 length: 14 amino acids. The germline gives CDR1 SGHTA, CDR2 FQGTGA. The V gene end was trimmed by 7 bases and the J gene end by 3 bases; junction bases not matched to a gene: 4. Study outcomes and limitations: It was HLA-C-restricted CMV-specific TCR beta clonotypes that dominated the response ex vivo. Public TCR beta family frequency separated CMV-and-HLA carriers, including in an independent cohort.

The V gene is TRBV7-3, the J gene TRBJ2-2; 8 nucleotides match TRBD2. The sequence derives from a human donor in good health (CMV status not recorded). Some clones in this sample may be carry-over from other donors' samples. Sequenced sample: CD8+ T cells from PBMCs. CDR3 sequence reads: CASMPGGDTGELFF. CDR3 coding DNA: TGTGCCAGCATGCCGGGGGGGGACACCGGGGAGCTGTTTTTT.